Listed below are T cell receptor beta chains from one sample, sequenced in a study of naive and memory T cell subsets. Each CDR3 protein gets one entry after TCRdb re-called the UMI-ligation and nested PCR reads with MiXCR. The repertoire holds 25,000 to 35,000 distinct CDR3 sequences, with roughly 6.6% as singletons. Source: skin, taken from a tuberculin skin test site. The receptors were sampled from an adult in good health. Each CDR3 is given with its conserved first and last residue. D genes are given only for firm matches. Part of the rows lack a size; the others show once, few, many or a class for expanded clones.

. | TRBJ1-2 | TRBV7-2 | . | CASSLGDGYGYTF | TGTGCCAGCAGCTTAGGGGACGGATATGGCTACACCTTC
few | TRBJ1-5 | TRBV20-1 | TRBD1 | CSARWTGVLGNQPQHF | TGCAGTGCTAGGTGGACAGGGGTGTTAGGCAATCAGCCCCAGCATTTT
few | TRBJ2-2 | TRBV24-1 | . | CATSDSLAGPNTGELFF | TGTGCCACCAGTGATTCTCTGGCAGGCCCAAACACCGGGGAGCTGTTTTTT
many | TRBJ1-5 | TRBV10-1 | . | CASSSGRSSNQPQHF | TGCGCCAGCAGCTCCGGACGGTCTAGCAATCAGCCCCAGCATTTT
many | TRBJ1-6 | TRBV21-1 | . | CASSKGGVESPLHF | TGTGCCAGCAGCAAAGGAGGGGTGGAATCACCCCTCCACTTT
. | TRBJ1-1 | TRBV2 | TRBD1 | CAVAKTGYTEAFF | TGTGCCGTAGCAAAGACAGGGTACACTGAAGCTTTCTTT
many | TRBJ2-7 | TRBV28 | . | CASSHRQGSYEQYF | TGTGCCAGCAGCCATCGCCAGGGCTCCTACGAGCAGTACTTC
many | TRBJ2-7 | TRBV7-8 | . | CASSLGPTAYEQYF | TGTGCCAGCAGCTTAGGCCCGACAGCCTACGAGCAGTACTTC
many | TRBJ2-7 | TRBV27 | TRBD2 | CASSPGLVGEQYF | TGTGCCAGCAGTCCCGGACTAGTAGGGGAGCAGTACTTC
many | TRBJ2-2 | TRBV5-1 | TRBD1 | CASSWPRQGGTGELFF | TGCGCCAGCAGCTGGCCTCGACAGGGGGGCACCGGGGAGCTGTTTTTT
few | TRBJ1-1 | TRBV12-3/TRBV12-4 | . | CASSLGPTTTEAFF | TGTGCCAGCAGTTTGGGACCGACGACCACTGAAGCTTTCTTT
. | TRBJ1-5 | TRBV12-3/TRBV12-4 | . | CASSLAAGINQPQHF | TGTGCCAGCAGTTTGGCGGCCGGGATAAATCAGCCCCAGCATTTT
many | TRBJ2-5 | TRBV10-2 | . | CASLHVQGHQETQYF | TGCGCCAGCCTCCATGTACAGGGACACCAAGAGACCCAGTACTTC
many | TRBJ1-1 | TRBV15 | . | CATSREGETEAFF | TGTGCCACCAGCAGAGAAGGGGAGACTGAAGCTTTCTTT
many | TRBJ2-5 | TRBV6-5 | . | CASSTGEETQYF | TGTGCCAGCAGTACGGGTGAAGAGACCCAGTACTTC
many | TRBJ2-1 | TRBV6-6 | TRBD2 | CASSYSIGGAVNEQFF | TGTGCCAGCAGTTACTCGATCGGGGGGGCAGTCAATGAGCAGTTCTTC
many | TRBJ1-2 | TRBV7-8 | TRBD1 | CASSFGGTGGHYGYTF | TGTGCCAGCAGCTTCGGCGGGACAGGGGGCCATTATGGCTACACCTTC
. | TRBJ2-1 | TRBV15 | TRBD2 | CATSGNTPVTSGGTYNEQFF | TGTGCCACCAGCGGAAATACCCCCGTAACTAGCGGGGGTACTTACAATGAGCAGTTCTTC
many | TRBJ2-3 | TRBV7-2 | . | CASSPQGGLDTQYF | TGTGCCAGCAGCCCCCAGGGGGGGTTAGATACGCAGTATTTT
many | TRBJ2-5 | TRBV6-6 | TRBD2 | CASSYDSGGLKETQYF | TGTGCCAGCAGTTATGATAGCGGGGGGCTAAAAGAGACCCAGTACTTC
many | TRBJ2-1 | TRBV7-2 | . | CASSLNKILEQFF | TGTGCCAGCAGCTTGAATAAAATACTGGAGCAGTTCTTC
many | TRBJ1-1 | TRBV5-1 | . | CASSWRRGDTEAFF | TGCGCCAGCAGCTGGAGGCGGGGCGACACTGAAGCTTTCTTT
few | TRBJ2-3 | TRBV18 | . | CASSPPGLDTQYF | TGTGCCAGCTCACCACCGGGTTTGGATACGCAGTATTTT
many | TRBJ2-2 | TRBV7-7 | . | CASSLDSRGFTGELFF | TGTGCCAGCAGCTTAGACTCACGTGGTTTCACCGGGGAGCTGTTTTTT
many | TRBJ2-2 | TRBV11-3 | TRBD1 | CASSLDGRDRGFSVLSTGELFF | TGTGCCAGCAGCTTAGATGGCCGGGACAGGGGTTTTTCGGTGTTGTCCACCGGGGAGCTGTTTTTT
. | TRBJ2-2 | TRBV10-2 | . | CASRARQCTGELFF | TGCGCCAGCAGAGCACGACAGTGCACCGGGGAGCTGTTTTTT
many | TRBJ2-3 | TRBV7-9 | . | CASSFPAADSTDTQYF | TGTGCCAGCAGCTTCCCCGCGGCTGACAGCACAGATACGCAGTATTTT
medium-sized | TRBJ2-7 | TRBV2 | . | CASSGQGGSYEQYF | TGTGCCAGCAGTGGACAGGGAGGGTCCTACGAGCAGTACTTC
many | TRBJ1-2 | TRBV9 | . | CASSVDRDYGYTF | TGTGCCAGCAGCGTAGACAGGGACTATGGCTACACCTTC
many | TRBJ2-5 | TRBV12-3/TRBV12-4 | . | CASSVLGVAETQYF | TGTGCCAGCTCAGTTTTGGGGGTTGCAGAGACCCAGTACTTC
many | TRBJ2-5 | TRBV6-1 | TRBD2 | CASSESPGGAQETQYF | TGTGCCAGCAGTGAATCCCCGGGGGGGGCTCAAGAGACCCAGTACTTC
many | TRBJ1-2 | TRBV29-1 | . | CSVDGRYGYTF | TGCAGCGTTGATGGGAGGTATGGCTACACCTTC
many | TRBJ2-6 | TRBV2 | . | CASSEQGFGANVLTF | TGTGCCAGCAGTGAACAAGGGTTCGGTGCCAACGTCCTGACTTTC
many | TRBJ1-5 | TRBV7-2 | . | CASSGLRNQPQHF | TGTGCCAGCTCAGGACTGAGGAATCAGCCCCAGCATTTT
many | TRBJ1-1 | TRBV12-3/TRBV12-4 | TRBD1 | CASSFDTSDRGAEAFF | TGTGCCAGCAGTTTCGATACCTCCGACAGGGGAGCTGAAGCTTTCTTT
many | TRBJ2-2 | TRBV5-6 | . | CASSDLQRQSGELFF | TGTGCCAGCAGCGACCTCCAACGGCAGTCCGGGGAGCTGTTTTTT
many | TRBJ1-1 | TRBV12-3/TRBV12-4 | . | CASSFGETEAFF | TGTGCCAGCAGTTTCGGGGAGACTGAAGCTTTCTTT
many | TRBJ1-1 | TRBV18 | . | CASSKASAGIMNTEAFF | TGTGCCAGCTCTAAAGCCTCGGCAGGGATCATGAACACTGAAGCTTTCTTT
many | TRBJ2-5 | TRBV5-1 | . | CASSLEGVGTQETQYF | TGCGCCAGCAGCTTGGAGGGCGTCGGGACCCAAGAGACCCAGTACTTC
many | TRBJ1-2 | TRBV20-1 | . | CSARDLGGANYGYTF | TGCAGTGCTAGAGATCTTGGAGGGGCAAACTATGGCTACACCTTC
. | TRBJ1-2 | TRBV13 | TRBD1 | CASSTRQGRNGDTF | TGTGCCAGCAGCACACGACAGGGAAGGAATGGCGACACCTTC
medium-sized | TRBJ2-2 | TRBV11-2 | TRBD1 | CASSLGTGITGELFF | TGTGCCAGCAGCTTAGGGACAGGGATCACCGGGGAGCTGTTTTTT